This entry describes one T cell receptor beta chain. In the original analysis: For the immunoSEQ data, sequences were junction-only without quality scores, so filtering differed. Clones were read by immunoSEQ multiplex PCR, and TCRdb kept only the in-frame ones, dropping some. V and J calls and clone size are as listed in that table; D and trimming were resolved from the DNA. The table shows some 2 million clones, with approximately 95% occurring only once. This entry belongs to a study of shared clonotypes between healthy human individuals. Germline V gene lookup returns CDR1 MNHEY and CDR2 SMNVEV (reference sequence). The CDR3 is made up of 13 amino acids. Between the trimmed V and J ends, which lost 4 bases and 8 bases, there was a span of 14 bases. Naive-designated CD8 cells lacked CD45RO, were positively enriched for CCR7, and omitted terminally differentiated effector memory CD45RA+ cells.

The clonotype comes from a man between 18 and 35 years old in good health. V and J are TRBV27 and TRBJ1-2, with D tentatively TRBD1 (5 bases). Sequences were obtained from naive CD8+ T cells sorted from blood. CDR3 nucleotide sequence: TGTGCCAGCAGTTCGACCCAGGGAATCGGCTACACCTTC. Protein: CASSSTQGIGYTF.